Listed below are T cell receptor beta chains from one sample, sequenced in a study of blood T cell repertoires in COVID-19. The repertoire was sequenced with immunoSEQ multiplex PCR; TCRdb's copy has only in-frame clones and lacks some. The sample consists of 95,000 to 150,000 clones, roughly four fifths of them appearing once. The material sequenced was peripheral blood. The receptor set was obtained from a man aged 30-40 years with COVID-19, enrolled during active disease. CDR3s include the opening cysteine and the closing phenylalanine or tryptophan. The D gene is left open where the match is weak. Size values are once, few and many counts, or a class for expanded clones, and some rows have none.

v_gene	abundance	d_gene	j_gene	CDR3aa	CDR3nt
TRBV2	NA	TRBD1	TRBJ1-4	CASSMDRGPTNEKLFF	TGTGCCAGCAGTATGGACAGGGGGCCAACTAATGAAAAACTGTTTTTT
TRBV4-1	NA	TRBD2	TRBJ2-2	CASSQDRRRTSGGNRVTGELFF	TGCGCCAGCAGCCAAGATAGGCGGCGGACTAGCGGGGGGAACCGGGTGACCGGGGAGCTGTTTTTT
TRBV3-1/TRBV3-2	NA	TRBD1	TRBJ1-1	CASSLQGDVEAFF	TGTGCCAGCAGCTTACAGGGGGATGTTGAAGCTTTCTTT
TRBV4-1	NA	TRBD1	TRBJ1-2	CASSLPGTGNGYTF	TGCGCCAGCAGCCTACCCGGGACAGGGAATGGCTACACCTTC
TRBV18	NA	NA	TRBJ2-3	CASSPLGWGPTDTQYF	TGTGCCAGCTCACCACTGGGGTGGGGGCCCACAGATACGCAGTATTTT
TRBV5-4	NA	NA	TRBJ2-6	CASSTKGASGANVLTF	TGTGCCAGCAGCACGAAAGGAGCCAGTGGGGCCAACGTCCTGACTTTC
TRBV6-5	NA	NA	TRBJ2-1	CASSYSRVGEQFF	TGTGCCAGCAGTTATTCCAGGGTTGGAGAGCAGTTCTTC
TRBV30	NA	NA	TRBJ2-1	CAWSGGGINEQFF	TGTGCCTGGAGTGGTGGCGGGATAAATGAGCAGTTCTTC
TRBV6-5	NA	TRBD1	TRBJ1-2	CASSYSPGGYGYTF	TGTGCCAGCAGTTACTCGCCAGGGGGCTATGGCTACACCTTC
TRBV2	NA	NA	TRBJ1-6	CASSSELSSYNSPLHF	TGTGCCAGCAGTTCGGAACTAAGCTCCTATAATTCACCCCTCCACTTT
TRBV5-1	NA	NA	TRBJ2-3	CASSLERNTDTQYF	TGCGCCAGCAGCTTGGAGCGAAACACAGATACGCAGTATTTT
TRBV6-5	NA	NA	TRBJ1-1	CASGRQENTEAFF	TGTGCCAGCGGAAGACAGGAGAACACTGAAGCTTTCTTT
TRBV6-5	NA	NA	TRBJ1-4	CASSYQGGEEKLFF	TGTGCCAGCAGTTACCAAGGGGGTGAAGAAAAACTGTTTTTT
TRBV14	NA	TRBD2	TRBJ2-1	CASSTRLLAGAGDEQFF	TGTGCCAGCAGCACCCGACTACTAGCGGGGGCAGGAGATGAGCAGTTCTTC
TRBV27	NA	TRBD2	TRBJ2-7	CASSGLAGVREQYF	TGTGCCAGCAGTGGACTAGCGGGCGTCCGCGAGCAGTACTTC
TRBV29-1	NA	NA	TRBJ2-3	CSVGHPRTDTQYF	TGCAGCGTTGGGCATCCACGCACAGATACGCAGTATTTT
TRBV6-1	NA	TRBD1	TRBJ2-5	CASSEAGQLSVQETQYF	TGTGCCAGCAGTGAAGCGGGACAGCTCTCCGTACAAGAGACCCAGTACTTC
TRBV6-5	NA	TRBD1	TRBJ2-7	CASSFGTVYSYEQYF	TGTGCCAGCAGTTTTGGGACAGTTTACTCCTACGAGCAGTACTTC
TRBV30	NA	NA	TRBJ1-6	CAWRTDNSPLHF	TGTGCCTGGCGGACAGACAATTCACCCCTCCACTTT
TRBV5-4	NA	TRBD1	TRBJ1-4	CASSRIPGQGPKKLFF	TGTGCCAGCAGCCGAATTCCGGGACAGGGGCCGAAAAAACTGTTTTTT
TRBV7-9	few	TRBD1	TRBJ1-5	CASSLGDRVDQPQHF	TGTGCCAGCAGCTTAGGGGACAGGGTTGATCAGCCCCAGCATTTT
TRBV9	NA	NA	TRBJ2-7	CASSVEVGPHYEQYF	TGTGCCAGCAGCGTAGAGGTGGGCCCACACTACGAGCAGTACTTC
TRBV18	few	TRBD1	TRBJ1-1	CASSPEGGARTEAFF	TGTGCCAGCTCACCAGAAGGGGGCGCGAGGACTGAAGCTTTCTTT
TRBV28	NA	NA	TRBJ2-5	CASSSGQSQETQYF	TGTGCCAGCAGTTCGGGACAATCACAAGAGACCCAGTACTTC
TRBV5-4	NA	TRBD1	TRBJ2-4	CASSLSGTGAANIQYF	TGTGCCAGCAGCTTGTCGGGGACAGGGGCTGCCAACATTCAGTACTTC
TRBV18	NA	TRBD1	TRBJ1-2	CASSPGTADYGYTF	TGTGCCAGCTCACCAGGGACAGCCGACTATGGCTACACCTTC
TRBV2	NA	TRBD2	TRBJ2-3	CARAGPLIVAHSYTQYF	TGTGCCAGAGCGGGACCACTAATTGTAGCCCACTCATATACGCAGTATTTT
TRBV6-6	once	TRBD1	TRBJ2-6	CASSLGTGAGSGANVLTF	TGTGCCAGCAGTCTTGGGACAGGGGCGGGCTCTGGGGCCAACGTCCTGACTTTC
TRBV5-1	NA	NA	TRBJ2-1	CASSFGTLDGPEQFF	TGCGCCAGCAGCTTTGGGACATTGGACGGCCCCGAGCAGTTCTTC
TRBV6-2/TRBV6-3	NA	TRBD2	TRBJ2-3	CASSYLAGINTQYF	TGTGCCAGCAGTTACCTAGCGGGGATCAATACGCAGTATTTT
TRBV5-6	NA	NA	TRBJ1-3	CASSLEGGSRAIYF	TGTGCCAGCAGCTTGGAAGGAGGGAGTCGGGCCATATATTTT
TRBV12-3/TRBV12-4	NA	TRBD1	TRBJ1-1	CASTLQGKAEAFF	TGTGCCAGCACCCTACAGGGGAAGGCTGAAGCTTTCTTT
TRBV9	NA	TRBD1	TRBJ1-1	CASSVHRGPYTEAFF	TGTGCCAGCAGCGTCCACAGGGGCCCCTACACTGAAGCTTTCTTT
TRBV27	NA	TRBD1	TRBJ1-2	CASSFSGQLASYGYTF	TGTGCCAGCAGTTTTTCGGGACAGCTAGCAAGCTATGGCTACACCTTC
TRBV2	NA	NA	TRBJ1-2	CASSIGSGYTF	TGTGCCAGCAGTATTGGGAGTGGCTACACCTTC
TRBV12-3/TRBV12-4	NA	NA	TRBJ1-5	CASSFENQPQHF	TGTGCCAGCAGTTTTGAGAATCAGCCCCAGCATTTT
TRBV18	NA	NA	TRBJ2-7	CASSVEGITSYEQYF	TGTGCCAGCTCAGTAGAGGGAATCACCTCCTACGAGCAGTACTTC
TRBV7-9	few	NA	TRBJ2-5	CASSPPMERRFQETQYF	TGTGCCAGCAGCCCCCCCATGGAGCGCCGATTCCAAGAGACCCAGTACTTC
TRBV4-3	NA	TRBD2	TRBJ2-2	CASSQGRGVGELFF	TGCGCCAGCAGCCAAGGGCGGGGGGTCGGGGAGCTGTTTTTT
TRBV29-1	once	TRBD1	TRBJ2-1	CSSRDSEQFF	TGCAGTAGCCGGGACAGCGAGCAGTTCTTC
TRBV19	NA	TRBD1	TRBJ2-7	CASTASTGGYEQYF	TGTGCCAGTACCGCCTCAACAGGGGGCTACGAGCAGTACTTC
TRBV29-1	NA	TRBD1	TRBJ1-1	CSPRRAGGFTEAFF	TGCAGCCCCAGAAGGGCAGGGGGCTTTACTGAAGCTTTCTTT
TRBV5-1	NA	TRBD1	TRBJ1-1	CASSPQTGGVEAFF	TGCGCCAGCAGCCCCCAGACAGGGGGGGTTGAAGCTTTCTTT
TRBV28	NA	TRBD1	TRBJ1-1	CASSFDRGAFF	TGTGCCAGCAGTTTCGACAGGGGAGCTTTCTTT
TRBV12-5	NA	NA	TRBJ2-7	CASGLILRRGGYEQYF	TGTGCTAGTGGTTTGATATTGCGCAGGGGTGGCTACGAGCAGTACTTC
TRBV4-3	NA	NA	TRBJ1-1	CASSQEEGEDEAFF	TGCGCCAGCAGCCAAGAGGAGGGCGAGGATGAAGCTTTCTTT
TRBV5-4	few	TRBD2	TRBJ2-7	CASSLSSGSRYEQYF	TGTGCCAGCAGCTTGTCGAGCGGGAGTAGGTACGAGCAGTACTTC
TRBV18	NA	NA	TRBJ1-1	CASSPRGGFTEAFF	TGTGCCAGCTCACCACGGGGGGGTTTCACTGAAGCTTTCTTT
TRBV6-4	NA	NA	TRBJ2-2	CASSALPGQNTGELFF	TGTGCCAGCAGTGCCCTCCCGGGACAGAACACCGGGGAGCTGTTTTTT
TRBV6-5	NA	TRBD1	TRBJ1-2	CASRVGQGTYGYTF	TGTGCCAGCAGGGTGGGACAGGGGACCTATGGCTACACCTTC
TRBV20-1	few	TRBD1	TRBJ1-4	CSASGQGEKLFF	TGCAGTGCTAGTGGACAGGGTGAAAAACTGTTTTTT
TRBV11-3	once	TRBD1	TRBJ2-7	CASSGTGVEQYF	TGTGCCAGCAGCGGTACAGGGGTTGAGCAGTACTTC
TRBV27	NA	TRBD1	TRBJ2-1	CASSSGTGFVEQFF	TGTGCCAGCAGTTCAGGGACAGGGTTCGTTGAGCAGTTCTTC
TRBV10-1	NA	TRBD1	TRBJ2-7	CASSEGSGGASPYEQYF	TGCGCCAGCAGTGAAGGCTCAGGGGGTGCGTCTCCCTACGAGCAGTACTTC
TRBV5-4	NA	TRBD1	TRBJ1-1	CASHFPGQGRTEAFF	TGTGCCAGTCATTTTCCGGGACAGGGGCGCACTGAAGCTTTCTTT
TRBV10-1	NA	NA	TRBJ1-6	CASSETVSSPLHF	TGCGCCAGCAGTGAGACAGTCAGCTCACCCCTCCACTTT
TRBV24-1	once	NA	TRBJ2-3	CATGGTSTDTQYF	TGTGCCACCGGAGGTACTAGCACAGATACGCAGTATTTT
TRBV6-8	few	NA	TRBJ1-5	CASGESWQPQHF	TGTGCCAGCGGAGAGTCGTGGCAGCCCCAGCATTTT
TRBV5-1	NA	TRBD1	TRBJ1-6	CASSSDTGGVSSPLHF	TGCGCCAGCAGCTCTGATACAGGGGGTGTGAGTTCACCCCTCCACTTT
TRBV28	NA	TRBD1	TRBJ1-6	CASCDRGVVALHF	TGTGCCAGCTGTGACAGGGGAGTCGTCGCCCTCCACTTT